This T cell receptor beta chain was profiled in a study of CD8 T cells in ankylosing spondylitis. A single record per CDR3 protein comes from TCRdb applying MiXCR to the 5' RACE reads. The sample comprises some 330,000 distinct CDR3 sequences, roughly 8% of which are singletons, and more than 14% rests with the top ten. The CDR3 is 15 residues long. Germline values: CDR1 ENHRY, CDR2 SYGVKD. The ends lost 2 bases at V and 1 base at J; junction bases unmatched: 2. Notes on the study in general: The study looked at matched synovial fluid samples from ankylosing spondylitis patients. Disease-linked clones were reported to be significantly enriched there. What seemed typical of ankylosing spondylitis blood was a TCR beta motif built from roughly 8 highly homologous variants.

To note about this clonotype: Its antigen is not identified.

The V call is TRBV10-3, the J call TRBJ1-1; 9 positions match TRBD1. The receptor comes from a male donor with ankylosing spondylitis. Specimen: blood, either unsorted or a sorted T cell fraction (not recorded which). CDR3 in amino acids: CAISEGTGRNTEAFF. In DNA form, the CDR3 reads TGTGCCATCAGTGAGGGGACAGGGAGGAACACTGAAGCTTTCTTT.